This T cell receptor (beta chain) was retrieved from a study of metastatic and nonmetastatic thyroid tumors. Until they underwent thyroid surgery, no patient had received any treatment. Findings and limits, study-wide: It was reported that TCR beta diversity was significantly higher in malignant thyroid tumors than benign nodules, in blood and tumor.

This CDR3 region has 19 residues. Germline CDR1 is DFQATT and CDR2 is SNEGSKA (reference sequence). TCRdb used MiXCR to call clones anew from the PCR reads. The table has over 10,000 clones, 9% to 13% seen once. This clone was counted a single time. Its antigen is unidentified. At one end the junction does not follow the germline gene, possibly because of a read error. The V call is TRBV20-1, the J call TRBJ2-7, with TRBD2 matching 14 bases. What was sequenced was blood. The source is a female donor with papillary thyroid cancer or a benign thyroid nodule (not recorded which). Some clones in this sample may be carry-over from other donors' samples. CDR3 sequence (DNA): TGCGGTGCTAGAGATTTTTCGACTAGCGGGGGGGGAAGCTCCTACGATCAGTACTTC. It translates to CGARDFSTSGGGSSYDQYF.